These 32 T cell receptor beta chains came from one sample sequenced in a study of cytomegalovirus exposure and HLA in healthy donors. PCR amplification relied on 60 Vbeta primers (plus 13 Jbeta primers). TCRdb's table, derived via immunoSEQ multiplex PCR, lists solely in-frame clones and lacks some. The sample lists about 160,000 clones, about two thirds seen once, with 2.8% in the top ten. Sequenced: PBMCs. These receptors came from a woman in her 30s in good health and CMV-seronegative.

The rearrangement links TRBV6-7 to TRBJ2-2; 9 bases align to TRBD1. TRBV6-7 is an open reading frame, and its role is uncertain. CDR3 size: 16 residues. The V segment lost 3 bases and the J segment 3 bases; nucleotides outside the gene matches: 5. Here the CDR3 DNA reads TGTGCCAGCAGTTATTTAACAGGGGGCGACACCGGGGAGCTGTTTTTT. Amino acids: CASSYLTGGDTGELFF.

This clone was detected a few times. The chain couples TRBV6-6 to TRBJ1-1, with D perhaps matching TRBD1 (6 bases). The ends were cut back, 6 bases at V and 5 bases at J, with 19 bases in the middle. This CDR3 region has 15 residues. The germline V gene has CDR1 MNHNY and CDR2 SVGAGI (reference sequence). CDR3 DNA: TGTGCCAGCAGATACCGGGAACAGGGAAAAACTGAAGCTTTCTTT. Translating it yields CASRYREQGKTEAFF.

The chain uses TRBV27 and TRBJ1-4; the D is unclear. Germline V gives CDR1 MNHEY, CDR2 SMNVEV (reference sequence). V lost 10 bases, J lost 7 bases, and 16 bases lay in between. There are 13 residues in the CDR3. For the CDR3, the DNA is TGTGCCACCGAGGGAGTTTGGCGTGAAAAACTGTTTTTT. Its protein product is CATEGVWREKLFF.

Here the CDR3 DNA reads TGTGCCAGCTCTCAGGGGGCCCCAGGGGGGCCCCAGCATTTT. It codes for CASSQGAPGGPQHF. The V and J genes are TRBV6-1 and TRBJ1-5, with TRBD1 matching over 8 bases. Germline CDR1 MNHNS, CDR2 SASEGT. Trimming at V came to 8 bases and at J to 9 bases, leaving 12 bases not matched to a gene. The CDR3 extends over 14 amino acids.

This clone was seen only once. The chain recombines TRBV7-8 with TRBJ1-3; D might be TRBD1 (6 bases). Per the germline V gene, CDR1 is SGHVS and CDR2 is FQNEAQ. The length of the CDR3 is 15 residues. Trimming took off 1 base at V and 2 bases at J, with 9 bases between the two ends. The CDR3 reads CASSLVQGTGNTIYF. The CDR3 DNA follows: TGTGCCAGCAGCTTAGTGCAGGGGACTGGAAACACCATATATTTT.

V is TRBV4-3 and J is TRBJ2-3; D is perhaps TRBD2 (5 bases). The germline CDR1 and CDR2 sequences are LGHNA and YSLEER. This CDR3 has 18 amino acids. The V gene lost 1 base and the J gene lost 0 bases, with 17 bases spanning the gap. The chain's CDR3 is CASSQGNPSRRSTDTQYF. The CDR3, as DNA: TGCGCCAGCAGCCAAGGGAACCCTAGCCGTAGAAGCACAGATACGCAGTATTTT.

This clone was observed a handful of times. The gene calls are TRBV9 and TRBJ2-7; possibly TRBD2 for D (7 bases). Germline CDR1 SGDLS, CDR2 YYNGEE. The V end was cut by 4 bases, the J end by 3 bases, with 20 bases between. The CDR3 is 16 amino acids. In DNA, the CDR3 is TGTGCCAGCAGCCGTTCTGGGGGGGCCACTATCTACGAGCAGTACTTC. Translated: CASSRSGGATIYEQYF.

For the CDR3, the DNA is TGTGCCAGCAGTTTACGACAGGGTGGCGAGCAGTACTTC. Translating gives CASSLRQGGEQYF. The chain recombines TRBV28 with TRBJ2-7; 7 positions match TRBD1. The CDR3 sequence is 13 residues long. The germline gives CDR1 MDHEN, CDR2 SYDVKM. V lost 2 bases and J lost 6; bases outside the gene matches: 4.

The chain recombines TRBV28 with TRBJ1-5; D not certain. CDR1 is MDHEN, CDR2 SYDVKM, per germline. This CDR3 has 11 amino acids. V gave up 5 bases and J gave up 9 bases, with 8 bases separating them. CDR3 DNA sequence: TGTGCCAGCAGTCCCCGGGGGCCCCAGCATTTT. It translates to CASSPRGPQHF.

The chain combines TRBV28 with TRBJ1-1; D ambiguous. V was clipped by 7 bases and J by 0 bases, with 9 bases between them. This CDR3 is 13 amino acids long. CDR1 is MDHEN, CDR2 SYDVKM, per germline. The CDR3 here is CASTPYMNTEAFF. Here the CDR3 DNA reads TGTGCCAGCACCCCTTACATGAACACTGAAGCTTTCTTT.

Worth noting for this clone: Different DNA sequences within this sample yield the same CDR3. V and J are TRBV27 and TRBJ1-1, with D unresolved. The CDR3 covers 11 residues. Germline V CDR1 and CDR2: MNHEY, SMNVEV (reference sequence). The ends were cut back, 7 bases at V and 5 bases at J, with 8 bases in the middle. The CDR3 DNA follows: TGTGCCAGCACTAGAGGGACTGAAGCTTTCTTT. Its protein is CASTRGTEAFF.

The V and J genes are TRBV4-1 and TRBJ1-2; no firm D call. From germline, CDR1 is MGHRA and CDR2 YSYEKL. Trimming took 5 bases from V and 2 from J, leaving 18 bases between them. This CDR3 spans 16 amino acids. The CDR3 here is CASSEAPVLPNYGYTF. CDR3 sequence (DNA): TGCGCCAGCAGCGAAGCCCCTGTCCTTCCCAACTATGGCTACACCTTC.

The chain is built from TRBV5-1 and TRBJ2-3, with 8 bases that match TRBD1. The CDR3 runs 16 residues. The J segment lost 4 bases and the V segment lost 4 bases, leaving 11 bases of the junction unmatched. Germline lookup yields CDR1 SGHRS and CDR2 YFSETQ. The CDR3 region has the DNA TGCGCCAGCAGCCCCGGACAGGGTAAGGGAGCAGATACGCAGTATTTT. Residues: CASSPGQGKGADTQYF. The full variable domain, its missing parts supplied by reference TRBV5-1 and TRBJ2-3, is KAGVTQTPRYLIKTRGQQVTLSCSPISGHRSVSWYQQTPGQGLQFLFEYFSETQRNKGNFPGRFSGRQFSNSRSEMNVSTLELGDSALYLCASSPGQGKGADTQYFGPGTRLTVL.

V is TRBV4-3 and J is TRBJ2-2; TRBD2 aligns across 12 bases. With V trimmed by 3 bases and J by 2 bases, 4 bases remained unmatched. There are 17 residues in the CDR3. Germline CDR1 and CDR2: LGHNA and YSLEER. In nucleotides, the CDR3 is TGCGCCAGCAGCCATCCTAGCGGGGGGGCCAACACCGGGGAGCTGTTTTTT. Amino acid sequence: CASSHPSGGANTGELFF.

This clone appeared a single time. V is TRBV6-5 and J is TRBJ2-7; D ambiguous. Trimming cost V 0 bases and J 0 bases, with 9 bases left between them. There are 15 residues in the CDR3. CDR1 and CDR2 from the germline V gene are MNHEY and SVGAGI. The CDR3 DNA sequence: TGTGCCAGCAGTTACTCTGGGCTGAGCTCCTACGAGCAGTACTTC. This encodes CASSYSGLSSYEQYF.

The genes are TRBV27 and TRBJ2-2; tentatively, D is TRBD2 (6 bases). This CDR3 spans 14 amino acids. The V gene's germline CDR1 is MNHEY and CDR2 SMNVEV (reference sequence). V shed 9 bases and J shed 2 bases, with 13 bases lying between them. This CDR3 reads CASAMGLNTGELFF. CDR3 sequence (DNA): TGTGCCAGTGCAATGGGACTCAACACCGGGGAGCTGTTTTTT.

This clone was found a few times. This chain joins TRBV5-6 and TRBJ2-3; 8 positions agree with TRBD1. V shed 4 bases and J 4 bases; nucleotides not matched to a gene: 14. The length of the CDR3 is 17 residues. Germline V gene sequence: CDR1 SGHDT, CDR2 YYEEEE. CDR3 residues: CASSLRDRPSGSDTQYF. The CDR3 region has the DNA TGTGCCAGCAGCCTCCGGGACAGGCCCTCCGGGTCAGATACGCAGTATTTT.

V is TRBV28 and J is TRBJ1-2; unclear D gene. CDR1 and CDR2 from the germline V gene are MDHEN and SYDVKM. This CDR3 has 13 residues. Trimming cost V 3 bases and J 2 bases, with 7 bases left between them. The CDR3 spells CASSFMQNYGYTF. The CDR3, as DNA: TGTGCCAGCAGTTTTATGCAGAACTATGGCTACACCTTC.

J is TRBJ2-6 and V is TRBV9; 8 bases fit TRBD1. The trim removed 6 bases at V and 0 bases at J, leaving 14 bases unmatched. In germline, CDR1 is SGDLS, CDR2 YYNGEE. CDR3 length equals 19 residues. The CDR3 sequence is CASTLGAGTGNSGANVLTF. CDR3 sequence (DNA): TGTGCCAGCACCCTGGGGGCAGGGACAGGCAACTCTGGGGCCAACGTCCTGACTTTC.

The chain has TRBV16 and TRBJ1-3; D is undetermined. The CDR3 is made up of 12 amino acids. Germline loops: CDR1 KGHSY, CDR2 FQNENV. The germline V and J ends were trimmed by 5 bases and 3 bases, with 5 bases remaining between them. CDR3 bases: TGTGCCAGCAGCTACAGTGGAAACACCATATATTTT. Translated: CASSYSGNTIYF. Drawing the rest from reference TRBV16 and TRBJ1-3, the complete variable domain is GEEVAQTPKHLVRGEGQKAKLYCAPIKGHSYVFWYQQVLKNEFKFLISFQNENVFDETGMPKERFSAKCLPNSPCSLEIQATKLEDSAVYFCASSYSGNTIYFGEGSWLTVV.

The rearrangement links TRBV28 to TRBJ1-1; tentatively, D is TRBD1 (6 bases). The germline V gene encodes CDR1 MDHEN and CDR2 SYDVKM. Trimming cost V 3 bases and J 2 bases, with 13 bases left between them. This CDR3 spans 15 amino acids. CDR3 in DNA: TGTGCCAGCAGTTTCGCAGGGACAACAAACACTGAAGCTTTCTTT. Its translation is CASSFAGTTNTEAFF.

Only one count was recorded for this clone. The chain is built from TRBV28 and TRBJ2-1; 8 positions match TRBD2. Germline lookup yields CDR1 MDHEN and CDR2 SYDVKM. The V segment lost 8 bases and the J segment 3 bases; nucleotides outside the gene matches: 9. The CDR3 has 15 amino acids. The CDR3 sequence: CASFPGGALYNEQFF. The CDR3 DNA is TGTGCCAGCTTCCCCGGGGGGGCCCTCTACAATGAGCAGTTCTTC. Filled out from reference TRBV28 and TRBJ2-1, the complete variable domain reads DVKVTQSSRYLVKRTGEKVFLECVQDMDHENMFWYRQDPGLGLRLIYFSYDVKMKEKGDIPEGYSVSREKKERFSLILESASTNQTSMYLCASFPGGALYNEQFFGPGTRLTVL.

This clone has just a few counts. The chain couples TRBV28 to TRBJ2-4; D is possibly TRBD2 (6 bases). CDR1 is MDHEN, CDR2 SYDVKM, per germline. The CDR3 has 16 amino acids. Trimming pared 6 bases from V and 0 bases from J, leaving 15 bases between. CDR3 bases: TGTGCCAGCAGCCGAGCGGGTGGGGTAGCCAAAAACATTCAGTACTTC. It translates to CASSRAGGVAKNIQYF. Combining the CDR3 with reference TRBV28 and TRBJ2-4 gives the whole variable domain DVKVTQSSRYLVKRTGEKVFLECVQDMDHENMFWYRQDPGLGLRLIYFSYDVKMKEKGDIPEGYSVSREKKERFSLILESASTNQTSMYLCASSRAGGVAKNIQYFGAGTRLSVL.

This chain uses TRBV7-9 with TRBJ2-7; the match to TRBD2 covers 13 bases. Germline V gene lookup returns CDR1 SEHNR and CDR2 FQNEAQ (reference sequence). V lost 5 bases and J lost 3; bases outside the gene matches: 7. CDR3 size: 16 residues. CDR3 in DNA: TGTGCCAGCAGCCACCGACTAGCGGGAGGCCACTACGAGCAGTACTTC. Amino acids: CASSHRLAGGHYEQYF. Drawing the rest from reference TRBV7-9 and TRBJ2-7, the complete variable domain is DTGVSQNPRHKITKRGQNVTFRCDPISEHNRLYWYRQTLGQGPEFLTYFQNEAQLEKSRLLSDRFSAERPKGSFSTLEIQRTEQGDSAMYLCASSHRLAGGHYEQYFGPGTRLTVT.

The CDR3 coding sequence is TGTGCCAGCAGTCGGGACACCCTCGGTGAGCAGTTCTTC. Translation: CASSRDTLGEQFF. The rearrangement uses TRBV6-5 and TRBJ2-1, with a weak D call TRBD1 (6 bases). The V and J ends lost 5 bases and 9 bases respectively, with 14 bases between them. This CDR3 spans 13 amino acids. The germline CDR1 and CDR2 sequences are MNHEY and SVGAGI.

V usage is TRBV4-1 and J usage is TRBJ1-4; D is ambiguous. The CDR3 runs 15 residues. V was pared by 4 bases and J by 5 bases, with 14 bases between. The germline CDR1 and CDR2 sequences are MGHRA and YSYEKL. CDR3 in DNA: TGCGCCAGCAGCCTTACACAGAGACCGAATGAAAAACTGTTTTTT. Residues: CASSLTQRPNEKLFF.

This sequence joins TRBV7-8 and TRBJ2-3, with D tentatively TRBD2 (5 bases). Trimming pared 2 bases from V and 0 bases from J, leaving 6 bases between. From germline, CDR1 is SGHVS and CDR2 FQNEAQ. This CDR3 has 14 residues. For the CDR3, the DNA is TGTGCCAGCAGCTTAACTAGAAGCACAGATACGCAGTATTTT. Residues: CASSLTRSTDTQYF. Combining the CDR3 with reference TRBV7-8 and TRBJ2-3 gives the whole variable domain GAGVSQSPRYKVAKRGQDVALRCDPISGHVSLFWYQQALGQGPEFLTYFQNEAQLDKSGLPSDRFFAERPEGSVSTLKIQRTQQEDSAVYLCASSLTRSTDTQYFGPGTRLTVL.

The chain is built from TRBV7-3 and TRBJ1-1; D remains ambiguous. The CDR3 totals 13 residues. Germline loops: CDR1 SGHTA, CDR2 FQGTGA. The V gene lost 6 bases and the J gene lost 5 bases, with 13 bases spanning the gap. This chain's CDR3 is CASSSTRETEAFF. The CDR3 DNA follows: TGTGCCAGCAGTTCAACGCGTGAAACTGAAGCTTTCTTT.

In its sample, this clone was seen once. V gene TRBV11-2 combines with J gene TRBJ2-7, with 8 bases fitting TRBD1. The CDR3 extends over 14 amino acids. CDR1 is SGHAT, CDR2 FQNNGV, per germline. With 1 base clipped from V and 6 bases from J, the junction kept 5 bases outside the gene matches. CDR3 in DNA: TGTGCCAGCAGCTTAGCTCGGACAGGGCGCGAGCAGTACTTC. Encoded protein: CASSLARTGREQYF.

This clone came up a few times. The chain links TRBV4-3 to TRBJ1-6; TRBD1 agrees at 8 bases. Losses at the gene ends were 3 bases for V and 0 bases for J; bases not matched to a gene: 4. This CDR3 contains 17 residues. The germline V gene has CDR1 LGHNA and CDR2 YSLEER. In DNA form, the CDR3 reads TGCGCCAGCAGCCACAACAGGGGGAGCTCCTATAATTCACCCCTCCACTTT. Translating gives CASSHNRGSSYNSPLHF.

This clone was seen a handful of times. The genes are TRBV5-5 and TRBJ2-7; TRBD2 agrees at 8 bases. Germline trimming cut 4 bases from V and 9 bases from J; bases unmatched to any gene: 18. Germline lookup yields CDR1 SGHKS and CDR2 YYEKEE (reference sequence). CDR3 length equals 16 residues. CDR3 loop: CASSRGGPFFHFGQYF. CDR3 in DNA: TGTGCCAGCAGCCGGGGGGGCCCATTCTTTCACTTTGGGCAGTACTTC.

V gene TRBV9 combines with J gene TRBJ2-3; D is possibly TRBD2 (6 bases). The ends were cut back, 6 bases at V and 4 bases at J, with 18 bases in the middle. CDR1 is SGDLS and CDR2 is YYNGEE in the germline V gene. The CDR3 totals 15 residues. The DNA for the CDR3 is TGTGCCAGCAACCTCGGGGGACTGGGGGCAGATACGCAGTATTTT. This translates into CASNLGGLGADTQYF.